These 20 T cell receptor beta chains came from one sample sequenced in a study of PD-1 blockade in classical Hodgkin lymphoma (dated by TCRdb to 2020 to 2022). In light of the paper, this sample's time point label describes: cycle 4 day 1 (C4D1), after five to seven weeks of nivolumab. Relapse after autologous stem cell transplantation had occurred in all trial patients, and cohorts A, B and C were distinguished by prior brentuximab vedotin exposure. A Miltenyi CD4+ T cell isolation kit was used for magnetic negative selection to purify CD4+ T cells from thawed PBMCs. Library preparation used the immunoSEQ multiplex PCR assay. This immuneACCESS table, as held by TCRdb, lists in-frame sequences with V and J called but not all clones. Of the missing ones, under half trace to an unresolved V gene in checked studies; the others have no known cause. The sample profile shows approximately 9,000 clones; about 68% of them were found once. Of the sample, around 4.5% falls within the top ten clones.

The specimen was CD4+ T cells from blood, collected before the fourth cycle of nivolumab. Receptors originate from a human donor with classical Hodgkin lymphoma.

V gene TRBV6-1 combines with J gene TRBJ2-5, with D perhaps matching TRBD1 (5 bases). Germline values: CDR1 MNHNS, CDR2 SASEGT. Trimming took off 1 base at V and 5 bases at J, with 14 bases between the two ends. The CDR3 totals 15 residues. CDR3 sequence reads: CASSEELGAGETQYF. In DNA, the CDR3 is TGTGCCAGCAGTGAAGAGTTAGGGGCTGGGGAGACCCAGTACTTC.

This sequence joins TRBV6-5 and TRBJ1-2; 8 nucleotides match TRBD1. The germline gives CDR1 MNHEY, CDR2 SVGAGI. The CDR3 covers 14 residues. Trimming removed 2 bases from V and 10 bases from J; junction bases left unmatched: 9. CDR3 DNA sequence: TGTGCCAGCAGTTACGTCCCACCTCAGGGGGCCTACACCTTC. Encoded protein: CASSYVPPQGAYTF.

The chain is built from TRBV10-3 and TRBJ2-1; 15 bases fit TRBD2. The CDR3 spans 16 residues. Trimming took 4 bases from V and 4 from J; bases not matched to a gene: 2. CDR1 and CDR2 (germline): ENHRY, SYGVKD. The CDR3 coding sequence is TGTGCCATCAGTGCCGGACTAGCGGGGGGGTACAATGAGCAGTTCTTC. This translates into CAISAGLAGGYNEQFF.

The chain carries TRBV28 and TRBJ2-6; TRBD2 matches 9 bases. J was trimmed by 0 bases and V by 2 bases; bases with no gene match: 5. CDR1 is MDHEN and CDR2 is SYDVKM in the germline V gene. The length of the CDR3 is 18 residues. CDR3 region: CASSLPLAGYSGANVLTF. CDR3 DNA: TGTGCCAGCAGTTTACCCCTAGCGGGGTACTCTGGGGCCAACGTCCTGACTTTC.

In regard to this clone: A read error may produce the germline difference seen at one junction end. The sample contains more than one DNA sequence encoding this CDR3. The V and J genes are TRBV19 and TRBJ2-1, with TRBD1 identical over 7 bases. CDR3 size: 12 residues. Germline assignment: CDR1 LNHDA and CDR2 SQIVND (reference sequence). The CDR3, as DNA: TGTGCCTCGGGACAGCAATACAATGAGCAATTCTTC. Its protein is CASGQQYNEQFF.

The chain uses TRBV5-1 and TRBJ2-5, with D unresolved. Germline-derived CDR1 and CDR2 are SGHRS and YFSETQ. V was cut by 0 bases and J by 1 base, with 4 bases left in between. The CDR3 runs to 13 residues. CDR3 coding DNA: TGCGCCAGCAGCTTGGGAGTCCAAGAGACCCAGTACTTC. Amino acids: CASSLGVQETQYF.

The chain couples TRBV10-2 to TRBJ1-4, with a weak D call TRBD1 (5 bases). V lost 6 bases to trimming and J lost 3 bases, with 11 bases between them. Germline CDR1 and CDR2: WSHSY and SAAADI. The CDR3 extends over 14 amino acids. This CDR3 is CASRRDWANEKLFF. The CDR3 DNA reads as TGCGCCAGCAGACGGGACTGGGCTAATGAAAAACTGTTTTTT.

The chain carries TRBV5-1 and TRBJ2-2; D tentatively fits TRBD1 or TRBD2 (5 bases each). The V end was cut by 1 base, the J end by 4 bases, with 8 bases between. The CDR3 has 14 amino acids. Germline CDR1 and CDR2: SGHRS and YFSETQ. The CDR3, as DNA: TGCGCCAGCAGCTTGAGTGGGGGCACCGGGGAGCTGTTTTTT. This translates into CASSLSGGTGELFF.

The chain links TRBV10-1 to TRBJ1-1; D is unclear. This CDR3 is 14 amino acids long. From germline, CDR1 is WNHNN and CDR2 SYGVQD (reference sequence). Trimming pared 0 bases from V and 0 bases from J, leaving 5 bases between. The DNA of the CDR3 is TGCGCCAGCAGTGAGTCCACCCTGAACACTGAAGCTTTCTTT. Protein sequence: CASSESTLNTEAFF.

J is TRBJ2-3 and V is TRBV7-9; TRBD1 is a possible D gene (6 bases). The V gene's germline CDR1 is SEHNR and CDR2 FQNEAQ (reference sequence). Deletions cut 2 bases from V and 4 bases from J, with 13 bases between. This CDR3 spans 15 amino acids. CDR3 sequence reads: CASSLQGKYADTQYF. As DNA, the CDR3 is TGTGCCAGCAGCTTACAGGGGAAATATGCAGATACGCAGTATTTT.

This sequence joins TRBV18 and TRBJ1-1; D remains unclear. Germline values: CDR1 KGHSH, CDR2 LQKENI. The CDR3 sequence is 14 residues long. V lost 3 bases to trimming and J lost 1 base, with 9 bases between them. In nucleotides, the CDR3 is TGTGCCAGCTCACCGATTGGGCGGAACACTGAAGCTTTCTTT. It encodes CASSPIGRNTEAFF.

This rearrangement joins TRBV7-3 to TRBJ2-3; D unresolved. The CDR3 contains 13 residues. Germline CDR1 reads SGHTA; CDR2 reads FQGTGA. The V end lost 3 bases, the J end lost 6 bases, and 10 bases lay between the germline ends. CDR3 DNA sequence: TGTGCCAGCAGCTTCAGTGCGGTGGATACGCAGTATTTT. Translated: CASSFSAVDTQYF.

The J gene is TRBJ2-2, the V gene TRBV5-1, with D uncertain. Germline V lookup: CDR1 SGHRS, CDR2 YFSETQ. Trimming shortened V by 4 bases and J by 3 bases, and 10 bases separated the two germline ends. The CDR3 runs 14 residues. Here the CDR3 DNA reads TGCGCCAGCAGCCCCTCGGCCCACACCGGGGAGCTGTTTTTT. Translating it yields CASSPSAHTGELFF.

The chain combines TRBV19 with TRBJ1-3; TRBD1 matches 7 bases. CDR3 size: 15 residues. Germline lookup yields CDR1 LNHDA and CDR2 SQIVND (reference sequence). V lost 7 bases and J lost 0; bases outside the gene matches: 6. The DNA for the CDR3 is TGTGCCAGTATGCCCCGGGACAGCTCTGGAAACACCATATATTTT. This codes for CASMPRDSSGNTIYF. Using reference TRBV19 and TRBJ1-3 for the parts outside the CDR3, the full variable domain is DGGITQSPKYLFRKEGQNVTLSCEQNLNHDAMYWYRQDPGQGLRLIYYSQIVNDFQKGDIAEGYSVSREKKESFPLTVTSAQKNPTAFYLCASMPRDSSGNTIYFGEGSWLTVV.

The chain has TRBV4-2 and TRBJ2-3; the D gene is possibly TRBD1 (5 bases). Trimming stripped 1 base from V and 4 bases from J, with 15 bases between. The CDR3 is 16 residues long. Germline lookup yields CDR1 LGHNA and CDR2 YNFKEQ. CDR3 in amino acids: CASSQAGLKMADTQYF. The CDR3 region has the DNA TGTGCCAGCAGCCAAGCAGGGCTCAAAATGGCAGATACGCAGTATTTT.

This clone was counted between two and nine times. The V gene is TRBV28, the J gene TRBJ1-5; D is unresolved. V was trimmed by 4 bases and J by 6 bases, leaving 7 bases between them. The CDR3 is 12 amino acids. Germline CDR1 and CDR2: MDHEN and SYDVKM. CDR3 DNA: TGTGCCAGCAGTTCAGGTCCTCAGCCCCAGCATTTT. Translating gives CASSSGPQPQHF.

The V call is TRBV19, the J call TRBJ2-1; 8 nucleotides match TRBD2. V dropped 7 bases and J dropped 4; count of bases not matched to a gene: 12. This CDR3 is 16 amino acids long. The germline gives CDR1 LNHDA, CDR2 SQIVND (reference sequence). CDR3 protein: CASKTLRAGAYNEQFF. CDR3 nucleotide sequence: TGTGCCAGTAAGACTCTGAGAGCGGGGGCTTACAATGAGCAGTTCTTC.

This chain joins TRBV28 and TRBJ2-1; weak D call: TRBD2 (7 bases). Trimming took 2 bases from V and 10 from J, leaving 21 bases between them. This CDR3 has 16 residues. Germline V gives CDR1 MDHEN, CDR2 SYDVKM. CDR3: CASSLGSRGLAPEQFF. The CDR3 region has the DNA TGTGCCAGCAGTTTAGGGTCGCGGGGGCTAGCACCGGAGCAGTTCTTC.

This chain uses TRBV11-2 with TRBJ2-7; 9 bases match TRBD2. With 1 base clipped from V and 11 bases from J, the junction kept 18 bases outside the gene matches. The CDR3 is made up of 17 amino acids. The germline CDR1 and CDR2 sequences are SGHAT and FQNNGV. Here the CDR3 DNA reads TGTGCCAGCAGCTTAGCGCACGGAAGTAGCGGGGGTCCCGGGGAGTACTTC. It encodes CASSLAHGSSGGPGEYF.

The chain has TRBV5-4 and TRBJ1-2; no firm D call. The CDR3 contains 15 residues. V was shortened by 0 bases and J by 2 bases, with 11 bases between the two germline ends. Germline-derived CDR1 and CDR2 are SGHNT and YYREEE (reference sequence). Written as DNA, the CDR3 is TGTGCCAGCAGCTTGGGAGGAGCGGTAAACTATGGCTACACCTTC. Translating it yields CASSLGGAVNYGYTF.